This TCR beta chain came from a study of T-cell reconstitution after alpha-beta-depleted transplantation in children. Findings and caveats of the study: Newly produced T cells mostly provided counts and TCRbeta diversity after one year, as hyperexpanded clones declined. Surviving recipient cells, namely T cells and thymic progenitors, were the source of high day-60 TCRbeta diversity in some patients. Reportedly, alpha-beta T cells present about two months post-transplant originated from several hundred expanded clones of graft origin.

V lost 6 bases, J lost 8 bases, and 13 bases lay in between. The CDR3 contains 12 residues. Molecular barcoding with unique molecular identifiers was used for the TCRbeta library. From the PCR reads, TCRdb called clonotypes with MiXCR, one entry per CDR3 protein. The sample consists of some 15,000 distinct CDR3 sequences, approximately 5.1% of them appearing once. This clonotype is deemed medium-sized. Its target is not known. This TCR came from a boy younger than 18 with acute lymphoblastic leukemia, due to receive a stem cell transplant. Specimen: PBMCs, collected before TCRalphabeta/CD19-depleted stem cell transplant. V is TRBV12-3 or TRBV12-4 and J is TRBJ1-1, with D perhaps matching TRBD1 (5 bases). DNA of the CDR3: TGTGCCAGCAGCACAATGGGACGGGAAGCTTTCTTT. As protein: CASSTMGREAFF.